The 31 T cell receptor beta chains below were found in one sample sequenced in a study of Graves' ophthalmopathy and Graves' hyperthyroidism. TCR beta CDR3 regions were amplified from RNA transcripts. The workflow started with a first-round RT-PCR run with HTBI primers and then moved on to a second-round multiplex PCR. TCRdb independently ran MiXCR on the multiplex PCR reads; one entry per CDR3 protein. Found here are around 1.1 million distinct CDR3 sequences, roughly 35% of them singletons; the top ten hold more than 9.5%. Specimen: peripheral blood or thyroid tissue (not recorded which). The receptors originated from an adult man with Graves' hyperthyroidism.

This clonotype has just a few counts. CDR3 DNA: TGCAGCGTCCATAGCGGGAGGTACACAGATACGCAGTATTTT. This encodes CSVHSGRYTDTQYF. This chain links TRBV29-1 with TRBJ2-3, with 10 bases aligning to TRBD2. V shed 6 bases and J 2 bases; nucleotides not matched to a gene: 5. This CDR3 has 14 residues. Germline CDR1 reads SQVTM; CDR2 reads ANQGSEA.

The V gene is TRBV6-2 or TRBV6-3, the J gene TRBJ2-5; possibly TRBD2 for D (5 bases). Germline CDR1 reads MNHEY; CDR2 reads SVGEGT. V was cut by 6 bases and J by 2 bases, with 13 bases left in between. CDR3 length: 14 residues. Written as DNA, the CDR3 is TGTGCCAGCAGCGCCCTGAGGAGGCAAGAGACCCAGTACTTC. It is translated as CASSALRRQETQYF.

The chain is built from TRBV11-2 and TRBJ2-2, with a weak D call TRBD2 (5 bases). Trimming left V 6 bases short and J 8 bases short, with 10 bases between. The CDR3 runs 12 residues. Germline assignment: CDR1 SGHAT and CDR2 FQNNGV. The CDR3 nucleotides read TGTGCCAGCAGGGGAGCTTCTGGGGAGCTGTTTTTT. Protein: CASRGASGELFF.

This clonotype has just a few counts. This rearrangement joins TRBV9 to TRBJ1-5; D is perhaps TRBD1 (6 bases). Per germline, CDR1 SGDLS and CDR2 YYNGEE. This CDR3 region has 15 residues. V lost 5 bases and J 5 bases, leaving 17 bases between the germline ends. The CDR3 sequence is CASSFGQGPYQPQHF. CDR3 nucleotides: TGTGCCAGCAGTTTTGGCCAGGGGCCATATCAGCCCCAGCATTTT.

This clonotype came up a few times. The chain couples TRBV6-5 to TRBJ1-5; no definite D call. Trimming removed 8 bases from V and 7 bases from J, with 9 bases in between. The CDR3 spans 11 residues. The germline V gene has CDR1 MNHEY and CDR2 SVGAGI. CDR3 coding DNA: TGTGCCAGCGGGTCGGGGCAGCCCCAGCATTTT. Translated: CASGSGQPQHF.

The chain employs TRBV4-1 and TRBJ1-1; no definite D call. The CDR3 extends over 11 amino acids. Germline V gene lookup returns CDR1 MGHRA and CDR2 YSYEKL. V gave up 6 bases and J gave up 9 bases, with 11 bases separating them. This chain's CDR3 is CASRNYLQAFF. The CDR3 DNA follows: TGCGCCAGCAGGAACTATCTCCAAGCTTTCTTT.

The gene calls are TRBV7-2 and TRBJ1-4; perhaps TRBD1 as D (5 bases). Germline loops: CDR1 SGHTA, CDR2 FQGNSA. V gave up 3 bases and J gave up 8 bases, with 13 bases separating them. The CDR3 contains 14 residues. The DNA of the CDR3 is TGTGCCAGCAGCTTCTTGGGGGTCGGAGAAAAACTGTTTTTT. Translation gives CASSFLGVGEKLFF.

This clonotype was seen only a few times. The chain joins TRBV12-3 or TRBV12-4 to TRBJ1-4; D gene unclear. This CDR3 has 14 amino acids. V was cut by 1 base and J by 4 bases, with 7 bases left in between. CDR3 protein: CASSLGNYNEKLFF. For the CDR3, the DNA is TGTGCCAGCAGTTTAGGGAACTATAATGAAAAACTGTTTTTT.

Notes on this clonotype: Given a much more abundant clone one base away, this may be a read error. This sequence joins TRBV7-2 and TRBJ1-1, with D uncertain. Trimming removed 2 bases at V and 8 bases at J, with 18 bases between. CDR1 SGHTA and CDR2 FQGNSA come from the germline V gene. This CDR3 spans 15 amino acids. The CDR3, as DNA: TGTGCCAGCAGCTTAATCAGGACGGGAAAACGCGAAGCTTTCTTT. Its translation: CASSLIRTGKREAFF.

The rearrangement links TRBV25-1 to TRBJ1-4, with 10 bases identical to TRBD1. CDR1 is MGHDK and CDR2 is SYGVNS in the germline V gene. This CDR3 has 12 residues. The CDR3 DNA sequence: TGTGCTGGGACAGGGGAGGGTGAAAAACTGTTTTTT. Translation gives CAGTGEGEKLFF.

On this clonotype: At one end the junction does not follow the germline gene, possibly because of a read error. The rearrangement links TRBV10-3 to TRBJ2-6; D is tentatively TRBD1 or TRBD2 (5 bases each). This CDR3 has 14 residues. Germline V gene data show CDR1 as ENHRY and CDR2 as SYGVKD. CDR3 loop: CAISESTGGNVLTF. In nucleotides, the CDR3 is TGTGCCATCAGTGAGTCTACTGGGGGCAACGTCCTGACTTTC.

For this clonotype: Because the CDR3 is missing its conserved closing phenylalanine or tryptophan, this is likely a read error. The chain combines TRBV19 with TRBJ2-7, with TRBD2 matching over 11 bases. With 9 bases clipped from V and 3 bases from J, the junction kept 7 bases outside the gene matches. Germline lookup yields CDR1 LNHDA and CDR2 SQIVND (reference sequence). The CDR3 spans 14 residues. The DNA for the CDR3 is TGTGCCAGCCATAGCGGGAGGGCCGGCTACGAGCAGTACTCC. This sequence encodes CASHSGRAGYEQYS.

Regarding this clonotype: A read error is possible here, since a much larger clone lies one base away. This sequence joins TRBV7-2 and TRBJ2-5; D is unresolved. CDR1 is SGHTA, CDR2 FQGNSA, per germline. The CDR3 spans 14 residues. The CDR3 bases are TGCGCCAGCAGTCCGGCAAGTGCGCAAGAGGCCCAGTACTTC. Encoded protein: CASSPASAQEAQYF.

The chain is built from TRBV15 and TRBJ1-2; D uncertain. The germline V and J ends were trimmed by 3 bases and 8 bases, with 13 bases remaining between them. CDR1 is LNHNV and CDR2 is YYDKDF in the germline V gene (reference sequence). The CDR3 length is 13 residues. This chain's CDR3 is CATSSLGQSGYTF. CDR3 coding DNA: TGTGCCACCAGCAGCTTAGGGCAGTCCGGCTACACCTTC.

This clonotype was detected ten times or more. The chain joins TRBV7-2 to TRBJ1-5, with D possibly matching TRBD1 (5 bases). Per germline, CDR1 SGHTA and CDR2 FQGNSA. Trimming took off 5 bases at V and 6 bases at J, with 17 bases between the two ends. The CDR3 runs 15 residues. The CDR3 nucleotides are TGTGCCAGCAGCCCGAAACGAGGGCAGGGTCAGCCCCAGCATTTT. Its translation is CASSPKRGQGQPQHF.

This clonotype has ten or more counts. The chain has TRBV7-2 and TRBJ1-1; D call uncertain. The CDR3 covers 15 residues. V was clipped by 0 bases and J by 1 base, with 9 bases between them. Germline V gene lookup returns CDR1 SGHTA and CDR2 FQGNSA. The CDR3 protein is CASSLAAGPNTEAFF. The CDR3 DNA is TGTGCCAGCAGCTTAGCGGCAGGCCCGAACACTGAAGCTTTCTTT. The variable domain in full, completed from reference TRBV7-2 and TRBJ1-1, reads GAGVSQSPSNKVTEKGKDVELRCDPISGHTALYWYRQSLGQGLEFLIYFQGNSAPDKSGLPSDRFSAERTGGSVSTLTIQRTQQEDSAVYLCASSLAAGPNTEAFFGQGTRLTVV.

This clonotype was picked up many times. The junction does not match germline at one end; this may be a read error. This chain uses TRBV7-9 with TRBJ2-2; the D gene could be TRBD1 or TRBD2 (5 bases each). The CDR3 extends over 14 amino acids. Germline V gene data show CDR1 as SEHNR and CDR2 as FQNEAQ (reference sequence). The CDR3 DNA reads TGTGCCAGCAGCTCAAGGGGAGAATCCGGGGAACTGTTTTTT. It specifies CASSSRGESGELFF.

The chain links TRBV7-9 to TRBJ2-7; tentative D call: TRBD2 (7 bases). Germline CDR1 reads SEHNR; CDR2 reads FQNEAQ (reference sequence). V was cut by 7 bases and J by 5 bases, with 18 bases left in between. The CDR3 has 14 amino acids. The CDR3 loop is CASKGGGIFDEQYF. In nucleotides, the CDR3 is TGTGCCAGCAAGGGGGGAGGGATTTTTGACGAGCAGTACTTC.

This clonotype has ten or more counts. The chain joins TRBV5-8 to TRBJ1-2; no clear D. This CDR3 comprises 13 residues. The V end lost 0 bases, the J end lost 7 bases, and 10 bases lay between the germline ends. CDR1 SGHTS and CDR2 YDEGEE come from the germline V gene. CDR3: CASSLDWVGGYTF. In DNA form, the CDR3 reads TGTGCCAGCAGCTTGGATTGGGTCGGTGGCTACACCTTC.

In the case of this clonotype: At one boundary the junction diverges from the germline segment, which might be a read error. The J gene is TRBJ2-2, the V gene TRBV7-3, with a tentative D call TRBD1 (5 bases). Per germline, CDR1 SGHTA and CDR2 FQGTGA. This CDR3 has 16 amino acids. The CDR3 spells CASSQRQYSNTGELFF. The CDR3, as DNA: TGCGCCAGCAGCCAAAGACAGTATTCGAACACCGGGGAGCTGTTTTTT.

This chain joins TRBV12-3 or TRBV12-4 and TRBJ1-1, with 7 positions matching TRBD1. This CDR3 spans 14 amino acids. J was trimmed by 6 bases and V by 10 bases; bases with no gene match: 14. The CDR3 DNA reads TGTGCCAAAGCCGGGGGGCAGGGGGGGCCTGAAGCTTTCTTT. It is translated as CAKAGGQGGPEAFF.

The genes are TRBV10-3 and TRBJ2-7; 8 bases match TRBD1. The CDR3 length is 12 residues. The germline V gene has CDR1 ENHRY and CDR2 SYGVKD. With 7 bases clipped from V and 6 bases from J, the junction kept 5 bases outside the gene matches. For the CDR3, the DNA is TGTGCCATCACCCCAGGACAGGGCGAGCAGTACTTC. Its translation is CAITPGQGEQYF.

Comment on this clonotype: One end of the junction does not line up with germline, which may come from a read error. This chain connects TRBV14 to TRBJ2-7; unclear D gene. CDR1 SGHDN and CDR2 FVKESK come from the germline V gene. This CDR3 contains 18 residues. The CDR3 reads CAGSQGTLRAVSTYEQYF. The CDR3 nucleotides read TGTGCCGGCAGCCAAGGAACCCTGCGAGCTGTAAGCACCTACGAGCAGTACTTC.

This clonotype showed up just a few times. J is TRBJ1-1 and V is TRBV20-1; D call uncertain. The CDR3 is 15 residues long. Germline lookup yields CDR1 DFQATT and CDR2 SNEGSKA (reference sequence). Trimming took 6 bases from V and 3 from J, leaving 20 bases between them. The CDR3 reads CSAEEKGVWDTEAFF. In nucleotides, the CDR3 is TGCAGTGCCGAAGAGAAGGGAGTGTGGGACACTGAAGCTTTCTTT.

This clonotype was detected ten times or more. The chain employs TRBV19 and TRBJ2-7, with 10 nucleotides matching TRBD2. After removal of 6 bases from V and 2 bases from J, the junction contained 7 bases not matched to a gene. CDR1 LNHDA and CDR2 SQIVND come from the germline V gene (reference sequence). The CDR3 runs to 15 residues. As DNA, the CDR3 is TGTGCCAGTAGCTTTGGACTAGCGGCCACCTACGAGCAGTACTTC. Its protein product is CASSFGLAATYEQYF.

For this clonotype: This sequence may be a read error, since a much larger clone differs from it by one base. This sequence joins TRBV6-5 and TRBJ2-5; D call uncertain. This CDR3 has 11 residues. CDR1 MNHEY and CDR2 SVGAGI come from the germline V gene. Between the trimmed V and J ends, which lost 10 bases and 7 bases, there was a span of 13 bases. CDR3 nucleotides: TGTGCCATCACCGAAGAAAGGACCCAGTACTTC. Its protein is CAITEERTQYF.

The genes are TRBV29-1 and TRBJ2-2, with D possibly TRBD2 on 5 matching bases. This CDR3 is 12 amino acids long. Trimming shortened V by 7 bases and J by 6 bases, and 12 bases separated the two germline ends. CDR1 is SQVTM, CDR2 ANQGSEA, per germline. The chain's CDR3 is CSAAGGPGELFF. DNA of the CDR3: TGCAGCGCCGCGGGTGGGCCCGGGGAGCTGTTTTTT.

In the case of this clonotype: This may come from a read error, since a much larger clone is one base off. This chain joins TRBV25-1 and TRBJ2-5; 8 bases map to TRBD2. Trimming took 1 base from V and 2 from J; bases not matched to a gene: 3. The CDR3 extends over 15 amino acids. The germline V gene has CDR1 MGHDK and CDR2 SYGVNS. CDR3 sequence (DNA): TGTGCCAGCAGTGAATTTCGCGGGGGGCAAGAGACCCAGTACTTC. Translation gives CASSEFRGGQETQYF.

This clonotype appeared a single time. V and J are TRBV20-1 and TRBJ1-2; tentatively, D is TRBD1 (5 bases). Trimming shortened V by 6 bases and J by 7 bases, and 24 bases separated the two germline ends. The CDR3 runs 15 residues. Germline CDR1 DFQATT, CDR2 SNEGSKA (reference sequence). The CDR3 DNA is TGCAGTGCGCCGACTAGCGGGGGTGGCATGGGTGGCTACACCTTC. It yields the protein CSAPTSGGGMGGYTF.

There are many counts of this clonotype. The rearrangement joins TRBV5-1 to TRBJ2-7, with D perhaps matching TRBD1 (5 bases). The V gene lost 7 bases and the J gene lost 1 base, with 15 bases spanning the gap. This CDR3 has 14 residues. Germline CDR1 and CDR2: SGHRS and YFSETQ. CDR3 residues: CASGSGDSSYEQYF. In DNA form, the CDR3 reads TGCGCCAGCGGATCCGGAGACAGTTCCTACGAGCAGTACTTC.

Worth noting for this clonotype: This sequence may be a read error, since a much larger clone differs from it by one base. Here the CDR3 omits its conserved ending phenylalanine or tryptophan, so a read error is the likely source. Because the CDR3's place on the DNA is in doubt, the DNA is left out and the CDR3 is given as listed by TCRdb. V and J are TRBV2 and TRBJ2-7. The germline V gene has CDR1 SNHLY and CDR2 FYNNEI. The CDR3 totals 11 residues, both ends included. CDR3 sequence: CASSGDEKARI.